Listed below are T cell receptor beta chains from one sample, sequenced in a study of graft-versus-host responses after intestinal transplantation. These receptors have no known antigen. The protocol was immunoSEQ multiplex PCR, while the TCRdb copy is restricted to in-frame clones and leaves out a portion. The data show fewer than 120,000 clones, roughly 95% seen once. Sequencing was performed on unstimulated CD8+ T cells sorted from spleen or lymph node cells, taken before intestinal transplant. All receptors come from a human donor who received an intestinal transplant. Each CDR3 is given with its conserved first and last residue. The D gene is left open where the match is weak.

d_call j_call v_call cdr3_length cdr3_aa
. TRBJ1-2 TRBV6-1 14 CASSDPRSGYGYTF
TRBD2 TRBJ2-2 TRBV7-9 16 CASSALIAGGPGELFF
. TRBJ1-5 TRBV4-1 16 CASSQVGVGSNQPQHF
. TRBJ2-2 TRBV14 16 CASSQVSFLDTGELFF
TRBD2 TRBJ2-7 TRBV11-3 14 CASSPGRGAYEQYF
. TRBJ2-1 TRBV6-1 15 CASSEGRSSYNEQFF
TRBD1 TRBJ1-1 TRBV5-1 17 CASSPATGGMGNTEAFF
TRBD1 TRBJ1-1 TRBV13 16 CASSPDRGHRDTEAFF
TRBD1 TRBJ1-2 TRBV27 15 CASSFLPRGRHGYTF
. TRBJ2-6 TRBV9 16 CASSVDAFSGANVLTF
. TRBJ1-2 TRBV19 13 CASKARGNYGYTF
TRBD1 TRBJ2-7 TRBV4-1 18 CASSQIPPDRASSYEQYF
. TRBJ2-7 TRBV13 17 CASSDRGRAEGTYEQYF
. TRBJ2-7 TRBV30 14 CAWSARTRVYEQYF
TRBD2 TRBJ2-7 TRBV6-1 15 CASSEWISGSYEQYF
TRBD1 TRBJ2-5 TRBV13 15 CASSLWTGGQETQYF
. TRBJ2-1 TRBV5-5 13 CASSFRPYNEQFF
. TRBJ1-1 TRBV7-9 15 CASSHGGSRNTEAFF
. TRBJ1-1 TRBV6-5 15 CASSYSNSGDSEAFF
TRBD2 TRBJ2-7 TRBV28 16 CASSVGLAGVRYEQYF
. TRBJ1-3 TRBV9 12 CASSGQENTIYF
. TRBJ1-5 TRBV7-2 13 CASSSQAGQPQHF